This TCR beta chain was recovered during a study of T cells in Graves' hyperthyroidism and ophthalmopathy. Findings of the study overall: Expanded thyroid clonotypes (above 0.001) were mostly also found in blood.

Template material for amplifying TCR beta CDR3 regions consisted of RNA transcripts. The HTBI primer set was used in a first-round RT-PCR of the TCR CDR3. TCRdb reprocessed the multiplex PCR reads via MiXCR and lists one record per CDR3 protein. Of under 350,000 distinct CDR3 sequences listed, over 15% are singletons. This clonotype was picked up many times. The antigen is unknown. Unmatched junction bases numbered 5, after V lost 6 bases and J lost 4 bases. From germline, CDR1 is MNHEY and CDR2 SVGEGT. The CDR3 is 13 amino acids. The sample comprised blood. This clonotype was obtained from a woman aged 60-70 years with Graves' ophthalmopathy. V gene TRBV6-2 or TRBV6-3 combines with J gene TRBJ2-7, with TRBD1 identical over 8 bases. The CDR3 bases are TGTGCCAGCAGACGTGGACAGGGATACGAGCAGTACTTC. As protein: CASRRGQGYEQYF.